These T cell receptor beta chains were read from a single sample in a study of T-cell memory formation after mild COVID-19. TCRdb fed the 5' RACE reads into MiXCR, producing one record per CDR3 protein. The repertoire holds roughly 560,000 distinct CDR3 sequences, with just over 20% as singletons. Specimen: PBMCs or a T cell subset sorted from them (not recorded which). All receptors derive from an adult woman who had mild COVID-19 (a few samples of this study predate the infection). Cell type and time point are not known. Both conserved end residues are part of each CDR3. The D gene is left open where the match is weak. Not every row has a clone size; where given, it reads once, few, many or a size class.

size,J,D,V,DNA,CDR3
once,TRBJ2-7,.,TRBV5-1,TGCGCCAGCAGCTTGGGCCCTGCGGCCGAGCAGTACTTC,CASSLGPAAEQYF
.,TRBJ2-7,TRBD1,TRBV27,TGTGCCAGCAGTCCAAGGACAGGACGCTACGAGCAGTACTTC,CASSPRTGRYEQYF
.,TRBJ2-3,.,TRBV6-2/TRBV6-3,TGTGCCAGCAGTGGGCTAACGCCCACAGATACGCAGTATTTT,CASSGLTPTDTQYF
few,TRBJ2-3,.,TRBV14,TGTGCCAGCAGCCAATCGGTCGCAGATACGCAGTATTTT,CASSQSVADTQYF
.,TRBJ1-1,.,TRBV29-1,TGCAGCGTTGAGGAACAGAGCCCTGAAGCTTTCTTT,CSVEEQSPEAFF
.,TRBJ2-7,.,TRBV4-1,TGCGCCAGCAGAGACAATCCGGGACAAGCCTACGAGCAGTACTTC,CASRDNPGQAYEQYF
.,TRBJ2-3,.,TRBV10-3,TGTGCCATCAGTGGAGGGACTCTATGGATAGATACGCAGTATTTT,CAISGGTLWIDTQYF
.,TRBJ1-6,.,TRBV18,TGTGCCAGCTCACCAAACGCAGGGGAGGAATCACCCCTCCACTTT,CASSPNAGEESPLHF
few,TRBJ1-1,.,TRBV15,TGTGCCACCAGCAGAGTTGGAGGGGACACTGAAGCTTTCTTT,CATSRVGGDTEAFF
.,TRBJ2-2,TRBD2,TRBV27,TGTGCCAGCAGTTTAACAGCGGGAGGGCGTTTCGGGGAGCTGTTTTTT,CASSLTAGGRFGELFF
few,TRBJ1-1,.,TRBV12-5,TGTGCTAGTGGTTTGGCAGGGGTTGCTTTCTTT,CASGLAGVAFF
few,TRBJ1-2,.,TRBV7-2,TGTGCCAGCAGCTTAAGCAGGGTCTACGGCTACACCTTC,CASSLSRVYGYTF
.,TRBJ1-5,.,TRBV18,TGTGCCAGCTCAACAAATTCTGGCAATCAGCCCCAGCATTTT,CASSTNSGNQPQHF
.,TRBJ1-4,.,TRBV7-7,TGTGCCACTAGGAAGGGCGAAAAACTGTTTTTT,CATRKGEKLFF
.,TRBJ1-1,.,TRBV4-1,TGCGCCAGCAGCCAAGATGGGGGTAGGATAGGATTGAACACTGAAGCTTTCTTT,CASSQDGGRIGLNTEAFF
.,TRBJ2-7,TRBD2,TRBV6-2/TRBV6-3,TGTGCCAGCAGAATAGCGGGAGGGGGCGAGCAGTACTTC,CASRIAGGGEQYF
.,TRBJ1-3,TRBD1,TRBV5-1,TGCGCCAGCAGCTCCTCCGGGACAGAGGGAAACACCATATATTTT,CASSSSGTEGNTIYF
many,TRBJ2-1,.,TRBV7-3,TGTGCCAGCAGCTTAAGGGCGGGGACTGCCTACAATGAGCAGTTCTTC,CASSLRAGTAYNEQFF
few,TRBJ2-3,TRBD2,TRBV29-1,TGCAGCGTTGAGCCAAGCGGGAGGGCAGATACGCAGTATTTT,CSVEPSGRADTQYF
few,TRBJ2-5,TRBD2,TRBV6-5,TGTGCCAGCAGCCTCGCCTTGCCGACTAGCGGGATAGCGACCCAGTACTTC,CASSLALPTSGIATQYF
few,TRBJ1-4,.,TRBV4-2,TGTGCCAGCAGCCAGGAAACACAGGAGGGTGCAACTAATGAAAAACTGTTTTTT,CASSQETQEGATNEKLFF
few,TRBJ2-3,TRBD2,TRBV12-3/TRBV12-4,TGTGCCAGCAGTTCACTAGCGGGAAGCGCAGATACGCAGTATTTT,CASSSLAGSADTQYF
.,TRBJ1-5,.,TRBV19,TGTGCCAGTAGTCCCCGGGGGCCGGGGGCGAACAATCAGCCCCAGCATTTT,CASSPRGPGANNQPQHF
.,TRBJ2-2,.,TRBV15,TGTGCCATCGCTGGGACGGGGAACACCGGGGAGCTGTTTTTT,CAIAGTGNTGELFF
.,TRBJ1-2,.,TRBV7-3,TGTGCCAGCAGCTTTGGGTTTGGTGGCGGGACCGAGAACTATGGCTACACCTTC,CASSFGFGGGTENYGYTF
few,TRBJ2-7,.,TRBV30,TGTGCCTGGAGTGTAGGATCGGGGGACTACGAGCAGTACTTC,CAWSVGSGDYEQYF
.,TRBJ1-5,.,TRBV21-1,TGTGCCAGCAGGGGGTGGGGGATCCCTTTACAACCGAATCAGCCCCAGCATTTT,CASRGWGIPLQPNQPQHF
.,TRBJ1-1,TRBD1,TRBV5-1,TGCGCCAGCAGCCTCACGCCTACAGGGGACGGCATGAACACTGAAGCTTTCTTT,CASSLTPTGDGMNTEAFF
.,TRBJ1-2,.,TRBV10-3,TGTGCCATCAGTGAGTCACGAGGGGCCCGGGGCTACACCTTC,CAISESRGARGYTF
.,TRBJ2-7,TRBD1,TRBV28,TGTGCCAGCAAGGCCGGACAGGGGGGAAACGAGCAGTACTTC,CASKAGQGGNEQYF
.,TRBJ1-2,.,TRBV12-5,TGTGCTAGTGGTTTGGCCCCATCTGATGGCTACACCTTC,CASGLAPSDGYTF
few,TRBJ2-2,TRBD2,TRBV4-2,TGTGCCAGCAGCCAAGATAGCGGGAGGGCAACGACCGGGGAGCTGTTTTTT,CASSQDSGRATTGELFF
.,TRBJ1-1,TRBD1,TRBV27,TGTGCCAGCAGTTATGAGAGGGGGACAGGGGCCAGGGAAGCTTTCTTT,CASSYERGTGAREAFF
.,TRBJ2-3,.,TRBV29-1,TGCAGCGTTGTATGGTATGGTGGAGATACGCAGTATTTT,CSVVWYGGDTQYF
many,TRBJ2-1,.,TRBV5-1,TGCGCCAGCAGCTTGGCCCGAGGGCCCGGCAATGAGCAGTTCTTC,CASSLARGPGNEQFF
.,TRBJ1-6,TRBD1,TRBV10-3,TGTGCCTCCGGGCCCGGGACAGGGGGTTCACCCCTCCACTTT,CASGPGTGGSPLHF
.,TRBJ2-7,.,TRBV2,TGTGCCAGCACACGAGTGGAGTACGAGCAGTACTTC,CASTRVEYEQYF
few,TRBJ2-5,.,TRBV12-3/TRBV12-4,TGTGCCAGCAGTTTTAATTTGTTGGCTCAAGAGACCCAGTACTTC,CASSFNLLAQETQYF
few,TRBJ2-3,TRBD1,TRBV29-1,TGCAGCGTTGTGTGGGGACAGGGAGCGACAGATACGCAGTATTTT,CSVVWGQGATDTQYF
.,TRBJ2-5,TRBD1,TRBV29-1,TGCAGCGTGGGGGACAGCATCCAAGAGACCCAGTACTTC,CSVGDSIQETQYF
few,TRBJ2-1,TRBD2,TRBV4-3,TGCGCCAGCAGCCAAGTACTAGCGGGAGGGTGGGACAATGAGCAGTTCTTC,CASSQVLAGGWDNEQFF
.,TRBJ2-4,TRBD2,TRBV12-3/TRBV12-4,TGTGCCAGCAGTTCGGGGGGGGATGGTTTACTAGCCAAAAACATTCAGTACTTC,CASSSGGDGLLAKNIQYF
.,TRBJ2-1,.,TRBV24-1,TGTGCCACCAGTGATTTGGGAGGGAGTGATTTGAAGAGTGAGCAGTTCTTC,CATSDLGGSDLKSEQFF
few,TRBJ2-1,TRBD2,TRBV29-1,TGCAGCGGACTTAGCGGGAGTGGTGGGAATGAGCAGTTCTTC,CSGLSGSGGNEQFF
few,TRBJ1-1,TRBD1,TRBV5-1,TGCGCCAGCAGCTTGGGTGACAGGGGCCAGAGGAACACTGAAGCTTTCTTT,CASSLGDRGQRNTEAFF
few,TRBJ2-2,.,TRBV4-1,TGCGCCAGCAGCCCCCAACTTCGGGAGCTGTTTTTT,CASSPQLRELFF